One and the same sample provided the 13 T cell receptor beta chains below, sequenced in a study of CD8+ T cells in alopecia areata. Extracted from the samples, RNA was reverse transcribed into cDNA to serve as the sequencing template. Assay: immunoSEQ multiplex PCR; the TCRdb copy retains only in-frame clones and omits some. The sample includes approximately 200,000 clones, 45% to 65% seen only once; the top ten take roughly 0.67%. Specified treatment: oral pan-JAK inhibitor, 5-10 mg twice daily. Sample: CD4+ T cells sorted from blood, taken at week 4, from a patient treated with tofacitinib. These receptors all come from a human donor with alopecia areata.

The J gene is TRBJ2-3, the V gene TRBV19, with D perhaps TRBD2 (6 bases). Germline values: CDR1 LNHDA, CDR2 SQIVND (reference sequence). The CDR3 is made up of 16 amino acids. V gave up 5 bases and J gave up 1 base, with 16 bases separating them. CDR3 in DNA: TGTGCCAGTAGTCCGAAGAGGGCTAGCGGCACAGATACGCAGTATTTT. Protein: CASSPKRASGTDTQYF. The complete variable domain, with remaining parts taken from reference TRBV19 and TRBJ2-3, reads DGGITQSPKYLFRKEGQNVTLSCEQNLNHDAMYWYRQDPGQGLRLIYYSQIVNDFQKGDIAEGYSVSREKKESFPLTVTSAQKNPTAFYLCASSPKRASGTDTQYFGPGTRLTVL.

The chain links TRBV2 to TRBJ2-2; 9 nucleotides match TRBD2. V shed 7 bases and J 6 bases; nucleotides not matched to a gene: 3. The CDR3 has 13 amino acids. CDR1 and CDR2 from the germline V gene are SNHLY and FYNNEI. CDR3 sequence (DNA): TGTGCCAGCAATAGCGGGAGTGCCGGGGAGCTGTTTTTT. Residues: CASNSGSAGELFF.

The CDR3 sequence is CASSDPYEQYF. CDR3 DNA: TGTGCCAGCAGTGATCCCTACGAGCAGTACTTC. J is TRBJ2-7 and V is TRBV25-1; no definite D call. Germline CDR1 reads MGHDK; CDR2 reads SYGVNS. Trimming cost V 3 bases and J 2 bases, with 2 bases left between them. This CDR3 region has 11 residues.

This chain joins TRBV6-5 and TRBJ1-1; perhaps TRBD1 as D (5 bases). CDR1 is MNHEY, CDR2 SVGAGI, per germline. V lost 4 bases and J 1 base, leaving 10 bases between the germline ends. The CDR3 runs 14 residues. The CDR3 sequence is CASSLEGWNTEAFF. Written as DNA, the CDR3 is TGTGCCAGCAGTTTGGAGGGGTGGAACACTGAAGCTTTCTTT.

The chain couples TRBV5-8 to TRBJ2-6; D perhaps matches TRBD1 (5 bases). This CDR3 contains 20 residues. V lost 3 bases, J lost 0 bases, and 22 bases lay in between. Germline-derived CDR1 and CDR2 are SGHTS and YDEGEE. The CDR3 here is CASSWGAVVKFGSGANVLTF. CDR3 DNA: TGTGCCAGCAGCTGGGGCGCGGTAGTGAAGTTTGGCTCTGGGGCCAACGTCCTGACTTTC.

This clone was seen a handful of times. The chain is built from TRBV2 and TRBJ2-3, with unresolved D. The germline V gene has CDR1 SNHLY and CDR2 FYNNEI. The germline V and J ends were trimmed by 8 bases and 5 bases, with 11 bases remaining between them. CDR3 length: 12 residues. The CDR3 DNA reads as TGTGCCAGCCGCTTTCATAAAGATACGCAGTATTTT. This encodes CASRFHKDTQYF.

This clone was counted a few times. CDR3 residues: CAWSVRGYSYNEQFF. The CDR3 nucleotides read TGTGCCTGGAGTGTACGAGGTTACTCCTACAATGAGCAGTTCTTC. The V and J genes are TRBV30 and TRBJ2-1; no clear D. The CDR3 has 15 residues. V was clipped by 0 bases and J by 0 bases, with 9 bases between them. Germline V gives CDR1 GTSNPN, CDR2 SVGIG (reference sequence).

This chain uses TRBV5-1 with TRBJ1-1; the D is unclear. CDR1 SGHRS and CDR2 YFSETQ come from the germline V gene. This CDR3 contains 15 residues. Trimming removed 0 bases at V and 0 bases at J, with 9 bases between. In DNA, the CDR3 is TGCGCCAGCAGCTTGGCTGCGGGAATGAACACTGAAGCTTTCTTT. This gives the protein CASSLAAGMNTEAFF.

V and J are TRBV4-1 and TRBJ2-5; tentative D call: TRBD1 (6 bases). Germline V lookup: CDR1 MGHRA, CDR2 YSYEKL. The V and J ends lost 4 bases and 5 bases respectively, with 20 bases between them. This CDR3 region has 16 residues. This chain's CDR3 is CASSRPEKGVGETQYF. CDR3 sequence (DNA): TGCGCCAGCAGCCGCCCGGAGAAGGGGGTTGGGGAGACCCAGTACTTC.

This clone showed up just a few times. V is TRBV7-2 and J is TRBJ2-5, with 7 bases lining up with TRBD1. This CDR3 region has 14 residues. With 5 bases clipped from V and 4 bases from J, the junction kept 7 bases outside the gene matches. Germline loops: CDR1 SGHTA, CDR2 FQGNSA. The CDR3 sequence is CASSPDRVRETQYF. The CDR3 region has the DNA TGTGCCAGCAGCCCTGACAGGGTCCGAGAGACCCAGTACTTC. Variable domain in full (rest from reference TRBV7-2 and TRBJ2-5): GAGVSQSPSNKVTEKGKDVELRCDPISGHTALYWYRQSLGQGLEFLIYFQGNSAPDKSGLPSDRFSAERTGGSVSTLTIQRTQQEDSAVYLCASSPDRVRETQYFGPGTRLLVL.

The chain recombines TRBV25-1 with TRBJ2-4; weak D call: TRBD1 (6 bases). Germline V gives CDR1 MGHDK, CDR2 SYGVNS. The CDR3 spans 14 residues. The ends were cut back, 2 bases at V and 3 bases at J, with 8 bases in the middle. The DNA for the CDR3 is TGTGCCAGCAGTGAACAGGGGCTCAAAAACATTCAGTACTTC. It codes for CASSEQGLKNIQYF.

V gene TRBV29-1 combines with J gene TRBJ1-2, with 7 bases matching TRBD1. The CDR3 has 14 amino acids. Germline V CDR1 and CDR2: SQVTM, ANQGSEA. With V trimmed by 1 base and J by 4 bases, 6 bases remained unmatched. DNA of the CDR3: TGCAGCGTTGAAGGGTCCGACAGGGTCTATGGCTACACCTTC. This gives the protein CSVEGSDRVYGYTF.

The chain combines TRBV6-5 with TRBJ1-2, with 9 positions matching TRBD1. Germline lookup yields CDR1 MNHEY and CDR2 SVGAGI. CDR3 length: 12 amino acids. With V trimmed by 6 bases and J by 8 bases, 4 bases remained unmatched. The CDR3 is CASSGTGRGYTF. The DNA for the CDR3 is TGTGCCAGCAGCGGGACAGGGCGCGGCTACACCTTC.